The next 30 T cell receptor beta chains were all read from a single sample in a study of cytomegalovirus exposure and HLA in healthy donors. With 60 Vbeta and 13 Jbeta primers, the PCR was carried out. The method was immunoSEQ multiplex PCR; TCRdb's version includes in-frame clones alone and lacks a portion of them. Among 150,000 to 180,000 clones listed, roughly 74% were seen once. The sample taken for sequencing was PBMCs. These receptors all come from a man between 18 and 35 years old in good health and CMV-seronegative.

This chain joins TRBV11-2 and TRBJ1-1; D might be TRBD1 (5 bases). Germline loops: CDR1 SGHAT, CDR2 FQNNGV. The CDR3 spans 14 residues. V was pared by 0 bases and J by 7 bases, with 12 bases between. CDR3 in DNA: TGTGCCAGCAGCTTAGAGGGGGGTTCCTTTGAAGCTTTCTTT. This codes for CASSLEGGSFEAFF.

The V call is TRBV27, the J call TRBJ2-7; D is possibly TRBD2 (5 bases). Trimming took 6 bases from V and 1 from J, leaving 13 bases between them. Germline CDR1 MNHEY, CDR2 SMNVEV (reference sequence). The length of the CDR3 is 14 residues. CDR3 protein: CASRINRDSYEQYF. In DNA, the CDR3 is TGTGCCAGCAGGATAAACCGGGATTCCTACGAGCAGTACTTC.

This chain links TRBV10-3 with TRBJ2-1, with 9 bases matching TRBD1. CDR3 length: 14 residues. After removal of 5 bases from V and 6 bases from J, the junction contained 5 bases not matched to a gene. Germline V gene sequence: CDR1 ENHRY, CDR2 SYGVKD. CDR3 amino acids: CAISSPGQGNEQFF. The CDR3 coding sequence is TGTGCCATCAGTTCTCCGGGACAGGGCAATGAGCAGTTCTTC.

The gene calls are TRBV6-5 and TRBJ2-5; the match to TRBD1 covers 7 bases. The V and J ends lost 0 bases and 5 bases, in that order; junction bases with no gene match: 6. The germline gives CDR1 MNHEY, CDR2 SVGAGI. This CDR3 comprises 15 residues. The CDR3 spells CASSYSGGPRETQYF. The CDR3 bases are TGTGCCAGCAGTTACTCAGGGGGCCCCCGGGAGACCCAGTACTTC.

Only one count was recorded for this clone. The chain uses TRBV7-2 and TRBJ1-2; D may be TRBD1 (6 bases). Trimming shortened V by 4 bases and J by 4 bases, and 10 bases separated the two germline ends. This CDR3 is built from 13 residues. Germline CDR1 and CDR2: SGHTA and FQGNSA. In DNA, the CDR3 is TGTGCCAGCAGCTCAACAGGGACCTATGGCTACACCTTC. Amino acid sequence: CASSSTGTYGYTF.

The V and J genes are TRBV4-1 and TRBJ2-1, with TRBD2 matching over 15 bases. V lost 4 bases and J lost 2; bases outside the gene matches: 6. The CDR3 consists of 18 residues. The germline V gene has CDR1 MGHRA and CDR2 YSYEKL. The CDR3 coding sequence is TGCGCCAGCAGCCCCAGGACTAGCGGGGGGGCCGCCTACAATGAGCAGTTCTTC. Translating gives CASSPRTSGGAAYNEQFF.

This clone showed up just a few times. For the CDR3, the DNA is TGTGCCAGCACCTCGGGGGGGGGCACTGAAGCTTTCTTT. Its protein is CASTSGGGTEAFF. The chain recombines TRBV5-6 with TRBJ1-1; D is perhaps TRBD1 (5 bases). This CDR3 spans 13 amino acids. The germline V gene encodes CDR1 SGHDT and CDR2 YYEEEE. The ends were cut back, 6 bases at V and 4 bases at J, with 13 bases in the middle.

This clone was observed a handful of times. This chain links TRBV4-1 with TRBJ1-5, with D possibly matching TRBD1 (6 bases). From germline, CDR1 is MGHRA and CDR2 YSYEKL. CDR3 length: 15 amino acids. The V gene lost 2 bases and the J gene lost 3 bases, with 11 bases spanning the gap. The CDR3 loop reads CASSQSTGNNQPQHF. In nucleotides, the CDR3 is TGCGCCAGCAGCCAATCAACAGGGAACAATCAGCCCCAGCATTTT.

The V gene is TRBV27, the J gene TRBJ2-7, with TRBD1 identical over 7 bases. The CDR3 is made up of 14 amino acids. In germline, CDR1 is MNHEY, CDR2 SMNVEV (reference sequence). CDR3: CASSSPPETGPRAV. DNA of the CDR3: TGTGCCAGCAGTTCCCCTCCCGAGACAGGGCCCCGGGCGGTC.

The V gene is TRBV30, the J gene TRBJ1-2; 11 bases align to TRBD1. Germline lookup yields CDR1 GTSNPN and CDR2 SVGIG (reference sequence). J was trimmed by 6 bases and V by 7 bases; bases with no gene match: 13. The CDR3 length is 15 residues. The CDR3 is CASGQGGFSVHGYTF. In nucleotides, the CDR3 is TGTGCCTCGGGACAGGGGGGGTTTTCAGTCCATGGCTACACCTTC. The full variable domain, completed using reference TRBV30 and TRBJ1-2, is SQTIHQWPATLVQPVGSPLSLECTVEGTSNPNLYWYRQAAGRGLQLLFYSVGIGQISSEVPQNLSASRPQDRQFILSSKKLLLSDSGFYLCASGQGGFSVHGYTFGSGTRLTVV.

This rearrangement joins TRBV19 to TRBJ2-1; maybe TRBD1 (6 bases). The CDR3 spans 17 residues. Germline V gene sequence: CDR1 LNHDA, CDR2 SQIVND (reference sequence). V lost 3 bases and J 4 bases, leaving 19 bases between the germline ends. CDR3 nucleotides: TGTGCCAGTAGTATGGGAACCACAGGGTTGTTGTACAATGAGCAGTTCTTC. The encoded protein is CASSMGTTGLLYNEQFF.

J is TRBJ2-5 and V is TRBV6-1; 10 bases fit TRBD2. With V trimmed by 5 bases and J by 5 bases, 8 bases remained unmatched. The CDR3 has 15 amino acids. CDR1 is MNHNS, CDR2 SASEGT, per germline. The CDR3 DNA reads TGTGCCAGCAGTCCGACCGGACTAGCGGAGGAGACCCAGTACTTC. The encoded protein is CASSPTGLAEETQYF.

This clone was recorded only once. The V gene is TRBV7-3, the J gene TRBJ2-3; D possibly corresponds to TRBD1 (6 bases). Deletions cut 1 base from V and 5 bases from J, with 13 bases between. Germline V gene sequence: CDR1 SGHTA, CDR2 FQGTGA. The CDR3 spans 15 residues. The CDR3, as DNA: TGTGCCAGCAGCTTAAGGGGGCGAAGTTTAGATACGCAGTATTTT. Translation gives CASSLRGRSLDTQYF.

The J gene is TRBJ2-4, the V gene TRBV4-2, with TRBD2 matching 14 bases. The V and J ends lost 3 bases and 6 bases, in that order; junction bases with no gene match: 16. Germline V gives CDR1 LGHNA, CDR2 YNFKEQ. The CDR3 sequence is 20 residues long. The CDR3 reads CASSQAGTSGGETSPNIQYF. The CDR3 DNA reads TGTGCCAGCAGCCAGGCCGGGACTAGCGGGGGAGAAACATCTCCAAACATTCAGTACTTC.

The rearrangement uses TRBV4-1 and TRBJ2-3, with TRBD1 as a possible D gene (6 bases). The germline gives CDR1 MGHRA, CDR2 YSYEKL. The CDR3 covers 15 residues. Deletions cut 2 bases from V and 4 bases from J, with 13 bases between. The CDR3 here is CASSQRDTVADTQYF. Written as DNA, the CDR3 is TGCGCCAGCAGCCAACGGGACACGGTGGCAGATACGCAGTATTTT.

This chain links TRBV18 with TRBJ2-2; TRBD2 agrees at 13 bases. This CDR3 is 17 amino acids long. Germline CDR1 KGHSH, CDR2 LQKENI. J gave up 4 bases and V 2 bases, and 4 bases lay outside the gene matches. The CDR3 nucleotides are TGTGCCAGCTCACCATCAAGGACTAGCGGGGGCACCGGGGAGCTGTTTTTT. Translation: CASSPSRTSGGTGELFF.

About this clone itself: Other DNA sequences of this sample code for an identical CDR3. The chain carries TRBV6-5 and TRBJ2-2; 8 bases fit TRBD2. Germline assignment: CDR1 MNHEY and CDR2 SVGAGI. The CDR3 consists of 14 residues. With 5 bases clipped from V and 6 bases from J, the junction kept 5 bases outside the gene matches. CDR3 DNA sequence: TGTGCCAGCAGTCCTCGGGGGGGCCCCGGGGAGCTGTTTTTT. It specifies CASSPRGGPGELFF.

The V call is TRBV15, the J call TRBJ2-7; the D is unclear. The CDR3 is 13 amino acids. CDR1 LNHNV and CDR2 YYDKDF come from the germline V gene (reference sequence). Trimming shortened V by 0 bases and J by 3 bases, and 6 bases separated the two germline ends. In nucleotides, the CDR3 is TGTGCCACCAGCAGAGATCCAGGCTACGAGCAGTACGTC. This translates into CATSRDPGYEQYV.

This chain links TRBV7-9 with TRBJ2-2, with a weak D call TRBD1 (5 bases). From germline, CDR1 is SEHNR and CDR2 FQNEAQ (reference sequence). The CDR3 consists of 15 residues. The ends were cut back, 1 base at V and 4 bases at J, with 10 bases in the middle. CDR3 DNA: TGTGCCAGCAGCTTAGTGGCAGGGTCCACCGGGGAGCTGTTTTTT. Amino acids: CASSLVAGSTGELFF. The variable domain in full, completed from reference TRBV7-9 and TRBJ2-2, reads DTGVSQNPRHKITKRGQNVTFRCDPISEHNRLYWYRQTLGQGPEFLTYFQNEAQLEKSRLLSDRFSAERPKGSFSTLEIQRTEQGDSAMYLCASSLVAGSTGELFFGEGSRLTVL.

Only a few counts were recorded for this clone. This chain links TRBV27 with TRBJ1-5, with a weak D call TRBD1 (6 bases). CDR1 MNHEY and CDR2 SMNVEV come from the germline V gene (reference sequence). The CDR3 spans 19 residues. V was clipped by 0 bases and J by 4 bases, with 22 bases between them. CDR3: CASSLSPSRAGVANQPQHF. The CDR3, as DNA: TGTGCCAGCAGTTTATCTCCCTCTCGGGCAGGGGTAGCAAATCAGCCCCAGCATTTT.

J is TRBJ1-1 and V is TRBV4-1; 7 bases fit TRBD1. This CDR3 has 16 residues. V was clipped by 1 base and J by 2 bases; unmatched bases: 7. Germline V gene sequence: CDR1 MGHRA, CDR2 YSYEKL. The CDR3, as DNA: TGCGCCAGCAGCCAAGTTCAGGACAGGACTAACACTGAAGCTTTCTTT. Encoded protein: CASSQVQDRTNTEAFF.

The rearrangement links TRBV6-5 to TRBJ1-2; 7 bases are a match to TRBD1. With V trimmed by 4 bases and J by 4 bases, 9 bases remained unmatched. CDR3 length equals 15 residues. Germline V gives CDR1 MNHEY, CDR2 SVGAGI. The CDR3 is CASSLQGLRGYGYTF. The CDR3 DNA reads as TGTGCCAGCAGTTTACAGGGGCTACGCGGCTATGGCTACACCTTC.

V gene TRBV5-4 combines with J gene TRBJ1-1, with D possibly being TRBD1 (6 bases). The CDR3 contains 16 residues. CDR1 SGHNT and CDR2 YYREEE come from the germline V gene (reference sequence). Trimming took 0 bases from V and 0 from J, leaving 12 bases between them. The CDR3 DNA reads as TGTGCCAGCAGCTTGGGGTCGGGGGGCCTGAACACTGAAGCTTTCTTT. Residues: CASSLGSGGLNTEAFF.

The chain links TRBV7-9 to TRBJ2-5; a weak D match, TRBD2 (6 bases). Trimming cost V 6 bases and J 6 bases, with 17 bases left between them. CDR1 is SEHNR, CDR2 FQNEAQ, per germline (reference sequence). The CDR3 is made up of 14 amino acids. For the CDR3, the DNA is TGTGCCAGCAGTTTTGGGGGAGGCTCGAAGACCCAGTACTTC. Translated: CASSFGGGSKTQYF.

With respect to this clone: One end of the junction fails to match germline, which may point to a read error. The J gene is TRBJ2-2, the V gene TRBV7-9, with 10 bases lining up with TRBD2. The CDR3 has 19 residues. CDR1 is SEHNR and CDR2 is FQNEAQ in the germline V gene (reference sequence). DNA of the CDR3: TGTTCCAGCAGCTCTACGGTTTCTAGCGGGGGCCCTAACACCGGGGAGCTGTTTTTT. This translates into CSSSSTVSSGGPNTGELFF.

This chain connects TRBV5-4 to TRBJ2-1; 9 positions match TRBD2. Trimming at V came to 1 base and at J to 3 bases, leaving 5 bases not matched to a gene. This CDR3 has 16 amino acids. CDR1 SGHNT and CDR2 YYREEE come from the germline V gene (reference sequence). The CDR3: CASSLRAGGFYNEQFF. CDR3 nucleotides: TGTGCCAGCAGCTTGAGAGCGGGGGGTTTCTACAATGAGCAGTTCTTC.

The V and J genes are TRBV7-2 and TRBJ1-5; D is uncertain. CDR1 is SGHTA and CDR2 is FQGNSA in the germline V gene. V gave up 2 bases and J gave up 7 bases, with 6 bases separating them. The CDR3 is 12 amino acids. Written as DNA, the CDR3 is TGTGCCAGCAGCTTAACTGTACAGCCCCAGCATTTT. Its translation is CASSLTVQPQHF.

The V and J genes are TRBV19 and TRBJ1-2; 7 nucleotides match TRBD1. CDR1 is LNHDA and CDR2 is SQIVND in the germline V gene (reference sequence). Trimming at V came to 1 base and at J to 4 bases, leaving 6 bases not matched to a gene. The CDR3 has 15 amino acids. This CDR3 is CASSIGTGELYGYTF. Written as DNA, the CDR3 is TGTGCCAGTAGTATAGGGACAGGCGAACTCTATGGCTACACCTTC.

The chain employs TRBV10-3 and TRBJ1-3; 9 positions match TRBD1. Germline CDR1 ENHRY, CDR2 SYGVKD. The CDR3 length is 14 residues. Germline trimming cut 10 bases from V and 3 bases from J; bases unmatched to any gene: 7. The DNA for the CDR3 is TGTGCCAGGGACAGGGAAAGACGTGGAAACACCATATATTTT. Translated: CARDRERRGNTIYF.

This clone was observed a handful of times. This chain links TRBV7-9 with TRBJ2-1; TRBD1 aligns across 8 bases. The V gene's germline CDR1 is SEHNR and CDR2 FQNEAQ (reference sequence). The CDR3 contains 16 residues. Losses at the gene ends were 5 bases for V and 4 bases for J; bases not matched to a gene: 10. The CDR3 reads CASSPGTGDEYNEQFF. As DNA, the CDR3 is TGTGCCAGCAGCCCGGGGACAGGAGATGAGTACAATGAGCAGTTCTTC.